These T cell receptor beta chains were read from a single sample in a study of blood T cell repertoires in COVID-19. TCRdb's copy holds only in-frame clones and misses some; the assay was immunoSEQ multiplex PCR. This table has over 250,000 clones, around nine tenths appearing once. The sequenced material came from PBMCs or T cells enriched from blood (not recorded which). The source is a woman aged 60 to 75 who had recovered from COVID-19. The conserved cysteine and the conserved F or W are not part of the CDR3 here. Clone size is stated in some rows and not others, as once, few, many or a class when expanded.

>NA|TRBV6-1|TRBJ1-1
ASSERTGWPEAF
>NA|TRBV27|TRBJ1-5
ASSLSEIQPQH
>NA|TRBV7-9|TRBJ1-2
ASSLEVGAGGYT
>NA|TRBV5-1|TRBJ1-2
ASSWNRDRIYGYT
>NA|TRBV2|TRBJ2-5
ASSQTEETQY
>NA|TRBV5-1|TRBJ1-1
ASRLHTGNTEAF
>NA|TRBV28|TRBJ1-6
VSSGLTYSPLH
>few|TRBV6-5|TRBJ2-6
ASSYSRTSLLDFLT
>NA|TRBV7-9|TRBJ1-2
ASSLADDRGGYT
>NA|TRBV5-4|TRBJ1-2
ASSWTGGSNYGYT
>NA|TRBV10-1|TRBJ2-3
ASRGGSGTDTQY
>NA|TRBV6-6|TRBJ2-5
ASSSRGGRGQETQY
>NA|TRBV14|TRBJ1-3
ASSMDRGNTIY
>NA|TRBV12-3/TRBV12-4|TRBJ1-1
ASSSGQTEAF
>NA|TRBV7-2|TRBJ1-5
ASSLGRGQPQH
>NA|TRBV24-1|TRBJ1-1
ATSAPNGRVRDSEAF
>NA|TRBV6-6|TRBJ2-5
ASSRGLPETQY
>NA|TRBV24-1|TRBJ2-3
ATSETTGVKY
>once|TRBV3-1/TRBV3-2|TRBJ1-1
ASSQGGGRTEAF
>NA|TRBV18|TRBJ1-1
ASSPADRGTEAF
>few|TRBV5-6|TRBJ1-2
ASSTTGNYGYT
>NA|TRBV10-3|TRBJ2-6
ATSSGTGANVLT
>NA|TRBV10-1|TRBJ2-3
ASSVSAGGLADTQY
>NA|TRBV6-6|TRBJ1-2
ASSGIFYGYT
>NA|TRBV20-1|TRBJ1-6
SAGGIQALH
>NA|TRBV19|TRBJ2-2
ASSPGQANTGELF
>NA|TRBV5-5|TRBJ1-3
ASSFTDSGNTIY
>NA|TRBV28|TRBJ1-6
ASSLNGLASSPLH